This T cell receptor beta chain was identified in a study of T cell repertoires in cytomegalovirus infection. Overall study context: Matching HLA type, along with CMV infection, was indicated by public TCR beta signatures.

TCRdb used MiXCR to reprocess the reads, holding one entry per CDR3 protein. The sample carries 600,000 to 800,000 distinct CDR3 sequences, 24% recorded once. Study-level findings and limits: Summed public TCR beta family frequency identified CMV carriers bearing the relevant HLA. The ex vivo response was dominated by HLA-C-restricted CMV-specific TCR beta clonotypes.

This clonotype appeared a few times. Its target is unknown. Sequences were obtained from CD8+ T cells from PBMCs. This clonotype originated in a human donor in good health (CMV status not recorded). Some clones in this sample may be carry-over from other donors' samples.

As DNA, the CDR3 is TGTGCCAGCAATCAGGACGCGGGGGGATACTACAATGAGCAGTTCTTC. The encoded protein is CASNQDAGGYYNEQFF. V is TRBV12-3 or TRBV12-4 and J is TRBJ2-1, with TRBD2 identical over 8 bases. This CDR3 has 16 amino acids. V shed 7 bases, J shed 3 bases, and the junction held 11 bases outside the gene matches.